A single sample is the source of the 11 T cell receptor beta chains below, sequenced in a study of molecular identifiers for immune sequencing clone quantification. TCRdb called the PCR reads again in MiXCR, with one record for every CDR3 protein. The sample yields around 480,000 distinct CDR3 sequences, about 21% seen once. Sequencing used naive CD8+ T cells from blood, with Jurkat cell RNA spiked in. Subset of the sample: FACS-sorted CD8+CD4-CCR7+CD45RA+ naive T cells. These receptors were taken from a human donor in good health. Some libraries in this study had Jurkat cell RNA spiked in.

The V and J genes are TRBV2 and TRBJ2-5; D unresolved. The germline V gene encodes CDR1 SNHLY and CDR2 FYNNEI. The germline V and J ends were trimmed by 6 bases and 5 bases, with 13 bases remaining between them. This CDR3 is 13 amino acids long. The CDR3 bases are TGTGCCAGCAGGGGCCCCTTGGGGGAGACCCAGTACTTC. This sequence encodes CASRGPLGETQYF.

This rearrangement joins TRBV20-1 to TRBJ2-7; a weak D match, TRBD2 (6 bases). V dropped 8 bases and J dropped 0 bases, with 20 bases sitting between them. Germline CDR1 is DFQATT and CDR2 is SNEGSKA (reference sequence). The CDR3 runs 15 residues. The CDR3 loop is CSTNRLEAPSYEQYF. CDR3 bases: TGCAGTACTAACAGACTAGAGGCACCCTCCTACGAGCAGTACTTC.

The chain uses TRBV5-1 and TRBJ1-1; possible D gene TRBD1, 5 bases. The germline V and J ends were trimmed by 0 bases and 4 bases, with 13 bases remaining between them. Per the germline V gene, CDR1 is SGHRS and CDR2 is YFSETQ. The CDR3 consists of 15 residues. The DNA for the CDR3 is TGCGCCAGCAGCTTGGGTGTGGGGGGAGGCACTGAAGCTTTCTTT. It specifies CASSLGVGGGTEAFF.

In its sample, this clonotype was seen many times. The chain employs TRBV20-1 and TRBJ2-7; 7 bases agree with TRBD2. CDR1 and CDR2 from the germline V gene are DFQATT and SNEGSKA (reference sequence). CDR3 length equals 13 residues. Germline trimming cut 3 bases from V and 4 bases from J; bases unmatched to any gene: 6. The CDR3 DNA reads as TGCAGTGCTAGTTCTCTAGCGGCTTACGAGCAGTACTTC. Residues: CSASSLAAYEQYF.

The gene calls are TRBV20-1 and TRBJ1-1; D unclear. The ends were cut back, 3 bases at V and 0 bases at J, with 8 bases in the middle. Germline assignment: CDR1 DFQATT and CDR2 SNEGSKA (reference sequence). The CDR3 loop spans 13 amino acids. The CDR3 protein is CSASEIMNTEAFF. In nucleotides, the CDR3 is TGCAGTGCTAGTGAGATTATGAACACTGAAGCTTTCTTT.

Details on this clonotype: At one boundary the junction diverges from the germline segment, which might be a read error. V and J are TRBV2 and TRBJ1-4, with TRBD1 identical over 8 bases. The germline V gene has CDR1 SNHLY and CDR2 FYNNEI. This CDR3 comprises 17 residues. The DNA of the CDR3 is TGTGCCAGCAGCTACCCATCAGGGGGCAATTTGGATGAAAAACCGTTTTTT. This encodes CASSYPSGGNLDEKPFF.

This clonotype was counted a few times. The rearrangement uses TRBV6-2 or TRBV6-3 and TRBJ1-5; 8 nucleotides align to TRBD1. With 0 bases clipped from V and 2 bases from J, the junction kept 15 bases outside the gene matches. This CDR3 is built from 20 residues. Germline assignment: CDR1 MNHEY and CDR2 SVGEGT. The CDR3 spells CASSYSFPRTGKAGNQPQHF. Written as DNA, the CDR3 is TGTGCCAGCAGTTACTCGTTTCCGAGGACAGGGAAAGCGGGCAATCAGCCCCAGCATTTT.

Ten or more counts support this clonotype. The CDR3 region is CASSPTWDYSYEQYF. Written as DNA, the CDR3 is TGTGCCAGCAGTCCGACTTGGGACTACTCCTACGAGCAGTACTTC. The chain is built from TRBV28 and TRBJ2-7, with 7 bases identical to TRBD2. CDR1 and CDR2 (germline): MDHEN, SYDVKM. CDR3 length equals 15 residues. The V gene end was trimmed by 5 bases and the J gene end by 0 bases; junction bases not matched to a gene: 7.

This rearrangement joins TRBV19 to TRBJ1-1; TRBD1 agrees at 8 bases. The germline CDR1 and CDR2 sequences are LNHDA and SQIVND (reference sequence). This CDR3 is 15 amino acids long. V shed 5 bases and J 1 base; nucleotides not matched to a gene: 6. CDR3: CASSFATGANTEAFF. For the CDR3, the DNA is TGTGCCAGTAGTTTTGCGACAGGGGCGAACACTGAAGCTTTCTTT.

In its sample, this clonotype was seen many times. This chain connects TRBV20-1 to TRBJ2-7; 7 nucleotides match TRBD2. With V trimmed by 3 bases and J by 2 bases, 10 bases remained unmatched. This CDR3 has 15 residues. Germline V gives CDR1 DFQATT, CDR2 SNEGSKA (reference sequence). CDR3 loop: CSASFSSGGTYEQYF. The CDR3, as DNA: TGCAGTGCTAGCTTTTCTAGCGGAGGGACCTACGAGCAGTACTTC.

As to this clonotype: A read error may be the cause here, since a much bigger clone is one base away. Given the absence of the conserved phenylalanine or tryptophan at the CDR3 end, a read error is likely. The CDR3 nucleotides read TGTGCCAGCAGCTTAGGGACTAGCCCGGTAACCCAGTACCTC. Translating gives CASSLGTSPVTQYL. This chain joins TRBV7-2 and TRBJ2-5, with 8 bases lining up with TRBD2. Germline-derived CDR1 and CDR2 are SGHTA and FQGNSA. This CDR3 has 14 amino acids. J was trimmed by 8 bases and V by 1 base; bases with no gene match: 6.